This T cell receptor (beta chain) was found in a study of blood T cell repertoires in COVID-19. About the study: Samples came from the United States, Italy and Spain, spanning acute and convalescent COVID-19.

The germline V and J ends were trimmed by 0 bases and 0 bases, with 17 bases remaining between them. The length of the CDR3 is 18 residues. Per the germline V gene, CDR1 is LNHNV and CDR2 is YYDKDF (reference sequence). In the original processing: Amplification with reference gene primers provided the estimates of nucleated cell counts. Some clones are missing from TCRdb's copy, which holds only in-frame ones; the method was immunoSEQ multiplex PCR. For V, J and clone size, that table is used; D and trimming come from the DNA. The table shows 200,000 to 300,000 clones, with around nine tenths occurring only once.

The material sequenced was peripheral blood. This sequence was found in a man younger than 30 with active or convalescent COVID-19. V and J are TRBV15 and TRBJ1-1, with a possible D match to TRBD1 (6 bases). The CDR3 DNA follows: TGTGCCACCAGCAGAGATATCCCCAGACAGGCGATGAACACTGAAGCTTTCTTT. Translated: CATSRDIPRQAMNTEAFF.